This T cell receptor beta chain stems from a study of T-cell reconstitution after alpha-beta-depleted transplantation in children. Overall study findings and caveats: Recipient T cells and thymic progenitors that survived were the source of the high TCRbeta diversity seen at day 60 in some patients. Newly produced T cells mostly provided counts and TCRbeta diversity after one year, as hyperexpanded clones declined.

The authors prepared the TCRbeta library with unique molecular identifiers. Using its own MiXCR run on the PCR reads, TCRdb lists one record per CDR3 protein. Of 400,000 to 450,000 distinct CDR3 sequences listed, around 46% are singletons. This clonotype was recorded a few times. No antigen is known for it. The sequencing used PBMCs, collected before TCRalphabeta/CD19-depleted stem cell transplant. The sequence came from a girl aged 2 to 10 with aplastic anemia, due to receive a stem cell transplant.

The CDR3 region has the DNA TGTGCCAGCAGTGACGCAGGTGGAAGCTCCTACGAGCAGTACTTC. It yields the protein CASSDAGGSSYEQYF. The V gene is TRBV25-1, the J gene TRBJ2-7; D gene unclear. The V gene lost 3 bases and the J gene lost 0 bases, with 12 bases spanning the gap. CDR3 length: 15 amino acids. From germline, CDR1 is MGHDK and CDR2 SYGVNS.